Here is one T cell receptor beta chain with its context. These data originate in a study of beta chain features in type 1 diabetes. Expressed TCRB transcripts were sequenced after all isolated RNA was converted to cDNA. Some clones are missing from TCRdb's copy, which holds only in-frame ones; the method was immunoSEQ multiplex PCR. The sample yields over 500,000 clones, 15% to 18% seen once. Trimming took off 3 bases at V and 9 bases at J, with 15 bases between the two ends. CDR1 KGHSH and CDR2 LQKENI come from the germline V gene. This CDR3 comprises 14 residues. Input material: naive CD4+ T cells from blood. The sequence came from a man in his late teens or twenties in good health. This chain links TRBV18 with TRBJ2-1; possibly TRBD2 for D (6 bases). CDR3 region: CASSPGLAGSEQFF. The CDR3 DNA sequence: TGTGCCAGCTCACCGGGACTGGCCGGAAGTGAGCAGTTCTTC.